This T cell receptor beta chain was retrieved from a study of blood T cells in healthy people across ages. In germline, CDR1 is SNHLY, CDR2 FYNNEI. Deletions cut 1 base from V and 11 bases from J, with 11 bases between. This CDR3 is built from 12 residues. A second 7 to 11 cycle PCR used barcoded and J-beta primers. TCRdb fed the 5' RACE reads into MiXCR, producing one record per CDR3 protein. The sample lists about 680,000 distinct CDR3 sequences, around half occurring once. The chain recombines TRBV2 with TRBJ2-5; maybe TRBD1 (5 bases). The clonotype was recovered from a woman aged 55-69 years in good health. Sequences were obtained from blood. DNA of the CDR3: TGTGCCAGCAGTGAAGGGAACAGACAGCAGTACTTC. This gives the protein CASSEGNRQQYF.